A selection of T cell receptor beta chains follows, all from one sample in a study of response to subunit inactivated influenza vaccine. TCRdb analysed the RT-PCR reads with MiXCR anew, one entry per CDR3 protein. The sample yields about 480,000 distinct CDR3 sequences, about 25% seen once. The sequencing here drew on CD4+ T cells sorted from PBMCs, taken 5 to 6 days after vaccination. These receptors all come from a man aged 50-59 years who received an inactivated influenza vaccine. CDR3s include the opening cysteine and the closing phenylalanine or tryptophan. A D gene is named only where the DNA matches it firmly. The size entry is marked missing in some rows and otherwise reads once, few, many or a size class.

J	V	D	size	DNA	CDR3
TRBJ2-2	TRBV10-3	TRBD2	-	TGTGCCATCAGCTCCACTAGCGGGAGGGCCAGCGGGGAGCTGTTTTTT	CAISSTSGRASGELFF
TRBJ1-2	TRBV7-2	-	-	TGTGCCAGCAGCTCCCCGGGCCGTAGGCCTGGCTACACCTTC	CASSSPGRRPGYTF
TRBJ2-7	TRBV29-1	TRBD1	few	TGCAGCCCCCCCGGGGACAGGTGGCACTTAAGCTCCTACGAGCAGTACTTC	CSPPGDRWHLSSYEQYF
TRBJ2-1	TRBV7-2	TRBD2	few	TGTGCCAGCAGCTTAGCGGGCGGGAGAATTGAGCAGTTCTTC	CASSLAGGRIEQFF
TRBJ2-3	TRBV5-1	TRBD2	-	TGCGCCAGCAGCGGTAGCGGGAGACGTACAGATACGCAGTATTTT	CASSGSGRRTDTQYF
TRBJ2-1	TRBV5-1	-	few	TGCGCCAGCGCCCCCGAACGCAGGGTTGGTAATGAGCAGTTCTTC	CASAPERRVGNEQFF
TRBJ1-2	TRBV12-3/TRBV12-4	-	-	TGTGCCAGCAGTGGACGGACAGTCCTCAACTATGGCTACACCTTC	CASSGRTVLNYGYTF
TRBJ2-2	TRBV7-9	-	many	TGTGCCAGCAGCTCGGGGACAAGGAGGGACACCGGGGAGCTGTTTTTT	CASSSGTRRDTGELFF
TRBJ2-3	TRBV10-3	-	-	TGTGCCACCAAAACGGCGGAAGAATCGAATACGCAGTATTTT	CATKTAEESNTQYF
TRBJ2-1	TRBV12-1	-	-	TGTGCCAGCAGCTTGACCGGGACTATCTCCTACAATGAGCAGTTCTTC	CASSLTGTISYNEQFF
TRBJ2-7	TRBV18	TRBD1	-	TGTGCCAGCTCACCCTCTCTGGGACAGGGGACCTCCTACGAGCAGTACTTC	CASSPSLGQGTSYEQYF
TRBJ2-5	TRBV24-1	-	-	TGTGCCACCAGTGAGGCAGTAGCACCCCAGTACTTC	CATSEAVAPQYF
TRBJ2-3	TRBV6-2/TRBV6-3	-	few	TGTGCCAGCAGTCCCGGGACTCTCACAGATACGCAGTATTTT	CASSPGTLTDTQYF
TRBJ2-2	TRBV6-2/TRBV6-3	-	-	TGTGCCAGCTGCCCAGACTATTTGAACACCGGGGAGCTGTTTTTT	CASCPDYLNTGELFF
TRBJ2-5	TRBV21-1	-	few	TGTGCCAGCAGCAGATCGAAAGAGACTCGAGGGAGTGAAGAGACCCAGTACTTC	CASSRSKETRGSEETQYF
TRBJ2-1	TRBV28	TRBD2	-	TGTGCCAGCAGCCGACTAGCGGGAAACCTCAATGAGCAGTTCTTC	CASSRLAGNLNEQFF
TRBJ2-5	TRBV20-1	TRBD2	-	TGCAGTGCTTTCAGCGGGGGCGACGGGGAGACCCAGTACTTC	CSAFSGGDGETQYF
TRBJ2-7	TRBV20-1	-	-	TGCAGTGCCCTAGGCACAGCAACGAGCTCCTACGAGCAGTACTTC	CSALGTATSSYEQYF
TRBJ2-3	TRBV7-2	-	few	TGTGCCAGCAGCTTAGTCTCAGGGGGGTTCACAGATACGCAGTATTTT	CASSLVSGGFTDTQYF
TRBJ2-3	TRBV12-3/TRBV12-4	-	-	TGTGCCAGCAGTTCCCAACAGGGACGCACAGATACGCAGTATTTT	CASSSQQGRTDTQYF
TRBJ2-1	TRBV4-3	TRBD1	-	TGCGCCAGCAGCCAGGGGGACAGGGCTAGTGAGCAGTTCTTC	CASSQGDRASEQFF
TRBJ2-7	TRBV29-1	-	few	TGCAGCGTTGAAGATCAAATCTACGAGCAGTACTTC	CSVEDQIYEQYF
TRBJ2-3	TRBV5-5	-	many	TGTGCCAGCAGCTTGGGTAGACTAGATGCGCAGTATTTT	CASSLGRLDAQYF
TRBJ2-5	TRBV28	TRBD2	few	TGTGCCAGCAGCCTATGGACTAGCGGGAAAGAGACCCAGTACTTC	CASSLWTSGKETQYF
TRBJ1-1	TRBV12-3/TRBV12-4	TRBD1	-	TGTGCCAGCAATCTCGGACAGGGAGGTCGGGCTTTCTTT	CASNLGQGGRAFF
TRBJ2-7	TRBV7-8	TRBD2	-	TGTGCCAGCAGCCTGAACTGGGGGGGTAGGGCCTACGAGCAGTACTTC	CASSLNWGGRAYEQYF
TRBJ2-7	TRBV6-5	TRBD1	-	TGTGCCAGCAGTTACTGGGGACAGCCCCTCGACGAGCAGTACTTC	CASSYWGQPLDEQYF